This passage covers 13 T cell receptor beta chains from one sample sequenced in a study of blood T cell repertoires in COVID-19. Some clones are missing from TCRdb's copy, which holds only in-frame ones; the method was immunoSEQ multiplex PCR. The table includes about 150,000 clones, about nine tenths detected once. Material for sequencing was peripheral blood. These receptor sequences come from a woman in her fifties or sixties with active or convalescent COVID-19.

The V gene is TRBV4-1, the J gene TRBJ2-3, with 10 bases fitting TRBD2. CDR3 length: 18 residues. The trim removed 0 bases at V and 0 bases at J, leaving 6 bases unmatched. Germline V gives CDR1 MGHRA, CDR2 YSYEKL. In nucleotides, the CDR3 is TGCGCCAGCAGCCAAGATTGGCTAGCGGGGGCTAGCACAGATACGCAGTATTTT. Translation gives CASSQDWLAGASTDTQYF.

The chain has TRBV7-9 and TRBJ1-2; unclear D gene. This CDR3 has 13 amino acids. V dropped 1 base and J dropped 8 bases, with 11 bases sitting between them. Germline V gene lookup returns CDR1 SEHNR and CDR2 FQNEAQ (reference sequence). CDR3 in DNA: TGTGCCAGCAGCTTAGATCGGGAGACCGGCTACACCTTC. It yields the protein CASSLDRETGYTF.

The chain links TRBV18 to TRBJ1-6; TRBD1 is a possible D gene (6 bases). The CDR3 loop spans 16 amino acids. Trimming removed 5 bases from V and 0 bases from J, with 11 bases in between. Germline V CDR1 and CDR2: KGHSH, LQKENI. The CDR3 loop reads CASSSDRSSYNSPLHF. CDR3 sequence (DNA): TGTGCCAGCTCATCTGACAGGAGCTCCTATAATTCACCCCTCCACTTT.

The chain links TRBV5-1 to TRBJ1-1, with D maybe TRBD1 (5 bases). Germline V gene sequence: CDR1 SGHRS, CDR2 YFSETQ. The CDR3 sequence is 14 residues long. Trimming stripped 4 bases from V and 5 bases from J, with 15 bases between. The CDR3 protein is CASSQGGGSTEAFF. As DNA, the CDR3 is TGCGCCAGCAGCCAGGGAGGAGGCTCGACTGAAGCTTTCTTT.

The chain couples TRBV6-2 or TRBV6-3 to TRBJ1-5; TRBD1 matches 8 bases. Trimming removed 5 bases from V and 3 bases from J; junction bases left unmatched: 12. The germline V gene encodes CDR1 MNHEY and CDR2 SVGEGT. This CDR3 contains 17 residues. CDR3: CASSPGGQGANNQPQHF. The CDR3 region has the DNA TGTGCCAGCAGTCCAGGGGGGCAGGGGGCAAACAATCAGCCCCAGCATTTT.

The rearrangement links TRBV3-1 (or the pseudogene TRBV3-2) to TRBJ1-1; D gene ambiguous. Germline V lookup: CDR1 LGHDT, CDR2 YNNKEL (reference sequence). V lost 2 bases to trimming and J lost 1 base, with 5 bases between them. The CDR3 extends over 13 amino acids. CDR3 DNA sequence: TGTGCCAGCAGCCAACAGCGGAACACTGAAGCTTTCTTT. This translates into CASSQQRNTEAFF.

V is TRBV7-2 and J is TRBJ1-6, with D hard to call. Germline CDR1 reads SGHTA; CDR2 reads FQGNSA. CDR3 length: 14 amino acids. Trimming took off 8 bases at V and 0 bases at J, with 8 bases between the two ends. CDR3 in DNA: TGTGCCAGCGGCAGTAACTCCTATAATTCACCCCTCCACTTT. Its protein is CASGSNSYNSPLHF.

This chain links TRBV7-2 with TRBJ2-2; D unclear. Trimming stripped 5 bases from V and 7 bases from J, with 8 bases between. The CDR3 length is 12 residues. The germline gives CDR1 SGHTA, CDR2 FQGNSA. CDR3 nucleotide sequence: TGTGCCAGCAGCCTCTACGGCGGGGAGCTGTTTTTT. It translates to CASSLYGGELFF.

The chain uses TRBV7-8 and TRBJ2-3; 8 positions agree with TRBD2. Germline assignment: CDR1 SGHVS and CDR2 FQNEAQ. Unmatched junction bases numbered 8, after V lost 5 bases and J lost 1 base. The CDR3 is 16 amino acids. CDR3 sequence: CASSPRGTRGTDTQYF. The CDR3 DNA sequence: TGTGCCAGCAGCCCGAGGGGGACTAGGGGCACAGATACGCAGTATTTT.

This clone was counted only a few times. The J gene is TRBJ1-4, the V gene TRBV25-1; D uncertain. Trimming stripped 8 bases from V and 7 bases from J, with 17 bases between. The CDR3 has 14 residues. Germline V gene lookup returns CDR1 MGHDK and CDR2 SYGVNS. CDR3 nucleotide sequence: TGTGCCAGCTCCTGGGCGGACTTAGGTGAAAAACTGTTTTTT. Protein sequence: CASSWADLGEKLFF.

This clone occurred once. This chain joins TRBV15 and TRBJ2-6; D unclear. V lost 0 bases, J lost 2 bases, and 11 bases lay in between. Germline assignment: CDR1 LNHNV and CDR2 YYDKDF (reference sequence). The CDR3 length is 17 residues. The CDR3 region is CATSRDLADTGANVLTF. Written as DNA, the CDR3 is TGTGCCACCAGCAGAGATCTGGCAGACACTGGGGCCAACGTCCTGACTTTC.

The chain couples TRBV27 to TRBJ1-5, with D unclear. CDR3 size: 18 residues. Trimming shortened V by 4 bases and J by 0 bases, and 19 bases separated the two germline ends. CDR1 is MNHEY, CDR2 SMNVEV, per germline (reference sequence). CDR3 region: CASSSRPGNGISNQPQHF. In nucleotides, the CDR3 is TGTGCCAGCAGTTCCAGGCCGGGAAACGGAATTAGCAATCAGCCCCAGCATTTT.

This sequence joins TRBV5-6 and TRBJ1-2; TRBD1 matches at 11 bases. Germline V CDR1 and CDR2: SGHDT, YYEEEE. J lost 8 bases, V lost 3 bases, and 6 bases had no gene match. This CDR3 has 14 amino acids. The CDR3 spells CASSYGQGALGYTF. Here the CDR3 DNA reads TGTGCCAGCAGCTACGGACAGGGGGCGTTGGGCTACACCTTC.